This is a list of T cell receptor beta chains from one sample in a study of T cells in localized non-small cell lung cancer. Data came from immunoSEQ multiplex PCR; TCRdb stores just in-frame clones and leaves some out. Of approximately 150,000 clones in the sample, around 92% were seen once. The sequences come from peripheral blood, collected before any cancer treatment. These receptor sequences come from a female donor over 55 with stage I lung adenocarcinoma. CDR3s include the opening cysteine and the closing phenylalanine or tryptophan. Fields, in order: J gene, V gene, CDR3 protein.

>TRBJ2-4|TRBV28
CASRGAVAKNIQYF
>TRBJ2-7|TRBV2
CASSEDSGSIDEQYF
>TRBJ2-7|TRBV10-1
CASSAGTSGSYEQYF
>TRBJ1-5|TRBV7-3
CASSLSINQPQHF
>TRBJ1-1|TRBV19
CASSTPLTGYSEAFF
>TRBJ2-1|TRBV6-6
CATGGFVEQFF
>TRBJ2-3|TRBV28
CASSLRPGRGSDTQYF
>TRBJ2-7|TRBV29-1
CSAMVRGGFDEQYF
>TRBJ2-7|TRBV4-1
CASSQGLGREVRRQYF
>TRBJ2-1|TRBV11-3
CASSYEGPNEQFF
>TRBJ2-1|TRBV6-1
CAIAEGVGLNEQFF
>TRBJ1-4|TRBV7-8
CASSQGVGMSEKLFF
>TRBJ2-1|TRBV19
CASSRDRTYNEQFF
>TRBJ2-7|TRBV18
CASSPGDREYEQYF
>TRBJ2-7|TRBV14
CASALPGTGVYEQYF
>TRBJ1-4|TRBV9
CASSAGVGSEEKLFF
>TRBJ1-2|TRBV5-1
CASSLGGNYGYTF
>TRBJ1-3|TRBV5-4
CASSTGSGNTIYF
>TRBJ2-3|TRBV6-1
CASSDWGVDTQYF
>TRBJ2-5|TRBV19
CASSMGWAAQETQYF
>TRBJ1-3|TRBV28
CASSLPTGVGNTIYF
>TRBJ1-2|TRBV27
CASRPGQIQNYGYTF
>TRBJ2-3|TRBV5-1
CASSLAGDGTQYF
>TRBJ2-7|TRBV19
CASSTGQGFEQYF
>TRBJ2-3|TRBV28
CAGQGDYTDTQYF
>TRBJ2-2|TRBV9
CASSVGGGTGELFF
>TRBJ2-3|TRBV9
CASSPAGVPQDTQYF
>TRBJ1-1|TRBV5-5
CASSLLRQGENTEAFF
>TRBJ2-2|TRBV7-2
CASSPTGANTGELFF
>TRBJ2-7|TRBV6-1
CASSEARFEQYF
>TRBJ2-1|TRBV11-2
CASSLGRNEQFF
>TRBJ2-1|TRBV11-2
CASSLFDEQFF
>TRBJ2-1|TRBV29-1
CSVQGTPYNEQFF
>TRBJ2-3|TRBV6-6
CASTDRGGAWLHTQYF
>TRBJ2-7|TRBV7-9
CASSEEDRSYEQYF
>TRBJ2-7|TRBV6-4
CASSDLAGVGEQYF
>TRBJ2-5|TRBV6-4
CASSEQAQETQYF
>TRBJ2-6|TRBV5-1
CASSLAQFRSGANVLTF
>TRBJ2-1|TRBV5-1
CASSMNPSSPYNEQFF
>TRBJ2-7|TRBV7-6
CASSSGTGGFYEQYF
>TRBJ2-2|TRBV5-1
CASSPEGRGTGELFF
>TRBJ2-2|TRBV11-2
CASSLGRGRTRTGELFF